This section outlines one T cell receptor (beta chain) sequence together with its context. TCRdb's table, derived via immunoSEQ multiplex PCR, lists solely in-frame clones and lacks some. The table has more than 85,000 clones, roughly 87% seen once. The data were taken from a study of OX40 agonist ivuxolimab in advanced cancers. The length of the CDR3 is 17 residues. Sequenced material: CD4+ or CD8+ T cells sorted from blood, taken in a trial of the OX40 agonist ivuxolimab. The chain uses TRBV21-1 and TRBJ2-5; the table names TRBD1, a call not compared with the DNA. TRBV21-1 is labeled a pseudogene. This sequence originates from an adult with an advanced solid tumor such as melanoma, head and neck, liver or kidney cancer. The DNA for the CDR3 is TGTGCCAGCAGCAAAAACTGGACCGGTGACAGTCAAGAGACCCAGTACTTC. Residues: CASSKNWTGDSQETQYF.